The 22 T cell receptor beta chains listed next were all sequenced from one sample in a study of OX40 agonist ivuxolimab in advanced cancers. The table came from immunoSEQ multiplex PCR; TCRdb's copy has only in-frame clones and leaves some out. The table shows more than 35,000 clones, with around 77% occurring only once. Sample: CD4+ or CD8+ T cells sorted from blood, taken in a trial of the OX40 agonist ivuxolimab. These receptors were obtained from an adult with an advanced solid tumor such as melanoma, head and neck, liver or kidney cancer.

The chain employs TRBV4-1 and TRBJ2-3; D not certain. Trimming removed 2 bases at V and 4 bases at J, with 7 bases between. Germline V CDR1 and CDR2: MGHRA, YSYEKL. The CDR3 runs 13 residues. CDR3 protein: CASSQSQADTQYF. The CDR3 DNA reads TGCGCCAGCAGCCAATCCCAGGCAGATACGCAGTATTTT.

The chain combines TRBV28 with TRBJ1-6; D is perhaps TRBD1 (6 bases). CDR3 length: 14 residues. CDR1 is MDHEN, CDR2 SYDVKM, per germline. V dropped 5 bases and J dropped 9 bases, with 14 bases sitting between them. CDR3 region: CASSHRVMGSPLHF. In DNA form, the CDR3 reads TGTGCCAGCAGTCACAGGGTTATGGGTTCACCCCTCCACTTT.

This clone was counted a few times. The V call is TRBV30, the J call TRBJ2-7, with 13 bases matching TRBD2. V trimming: 2 bases; J trimming: 2 bases; junction bases outside the gene matches: 6. The CDR3 extends over 16 amino acids. CDR1 and CDR2 (germline): GTSNPN, SVGIG (reference sequence). This CDR3 is CAWSLPGTSGTYEQYF. The CDR3 DNA sequence: TGTGCCTGGAGTCTTCCCGGGACTAGCGGGACCTACGAGCAGTACTTC.

In its sample, this clone was seen a few times. J is TRBJ2-3 and V is TRBV5-6, with D unclear. Trimming removed 4 bases at V and 0 bases at J, with 12 bases between. This CDR3 is built from 15 residues. Germline CDR1 SGHDT, CDR2 YYEEEE. In nucleotides, the CDR3 is TGTGCCAGCAGCCTGGAGTTTTCTAGCACAGATACGCAGTATTTT. Its protein product is CASSLEFSSTDTQYF.

This sequence joins TRBV27 and TRBJ2-7, with D possibly being TRBD2 (7 bases). The CDR3 is 14 amino acids. V gave up 8 bases and J gave up 4 bases, with 18 bases separating them. CDR1 is MNHEY, CDR2 SMNVEV, per germline (reference sequence). CDR3: CASGRGADKYEQYF. The CDR3 bases are TGTGCCAGCGGCCGGGGGGCCGATAAGTACGAGCAGTACTTC.

The CDR3 loop reads CASSLVGSTDTQYF. CDR3 DNA: TGTGCCAGCAGTTTAGTCGGCAGCACAGATACGCAGTATTTT. The genes are TRBV28 and TRBJ2-3; D gene uncertain. Per germline, CDR1 MDHEN and CDR2 SYDVKM. Trimming stripped 2 bases from V and 0 bases from J, with 6 bases between. This CDR3 contains 14 residues.

The genes are TRBV7-9 and TRBJ2-7; 11 nucleotides match TRBD2. V lost 4 bases and J lost 5; bases outside the gene matches: 4. CDR1 and CDR2 (germline): SEHNR, FQNEAQ (reference sequence). The CDR3 is made up of 14 amino acids. The CDR3 loop reads CASSSSTSGDEQYF. CDR3 DNA sequence: TGTGCCAGCAGCTCATCGACTAGCGGGGACGAGCAGTACTTC.

This chain connects TRBV27 to TRBJ2-1, with 7 bases lining up with TRBD2. The CDR3 has 14 amino acids. The germline gives CDR1 MNHEY, CDR2 SMNVEV (reference sequence). V lost 6 bases to trimming and J lost 4 bases; unmatched junction nucleotides: 6. The CDR3 region has the DNA TGTGCCAGCAGCCCAGCGGGGCAGTACAATGAGCAGTTCTTC. Its translation: CASSPAGQYNEQFF.

The rearrangement links TRBV28 to TRBJ2-7; D is undetermined. Germline values: CDR1 MDHEN, CDR2 SYDVKM. V lost 5 bases to trimming and J lost 5 bases, with 13 bases between them. The CDR3 spans 13 residues. The CDR3 DNA reads as TGTGCCAGCAGTCCTACTATCCGGAACGAGCAGTACTTC. It specifies CASSPTIRNEQYF.

In regard to this clone: The sample contains more than one DNA sequence encoding this CDR3. The chain employs TRBV11-2 and TRBJ2-3; 11 bases fit TRBD2. Losses at the gene ends were 5 bases for V and 3 bases for J; bases not matched to a gene: 7. Germline V gives CDR1 SGHAT, CDR2 FQNNGV. The CDR3 runs 16 residues. Written as DNA, the CDR3 is TGTGCCAGCAGCGGGGGTAGCGGGGGGGTGACAGATACGCAGTATTTT. The encoded protein is CASSGGSGGVTDTQYF.

This clone occurred a few times. A read error may account for a junction end that differs from germline. The J gene is TRBJ2-5, the V gene TRBV28; 9 bases line up with TRBD2. Germline lookup yields CDR1 MDHEN and CDR2 SYDVKM. The CDR3 length is 15 residues. Written as DNA, the CDR3 is TGTGCCAGCAGCTTATGGACTAGCGAGGTAGAGACCCAGTACTTC. This translates into CASSLWTSEVETQYF.

The chain uses TRBV29-1 and TRBJ2-7; the match to TRBD1 covers 7 bases. The CDR3 is made up of 12 amino acids. After removal of 4 bases from V and 3 bases from J, the junction contained 3 bases not matched to a gene. CDR1 is SQVTM and CDR2 is ANQGSEA in the germline V gene. Written as DNA, the CDR3 is TGCAGCGTTGCCACAGGGGACTACGAGCAGTACTTC. It codes for CSVATGDYEQYF.

This clone has just one count. The CDR3 protein is CASSSLVLRVDEQFF. The CDR3 DNA reads TGTGCCAGCAGTTCGCTAGTGCTCCGGGTCGATGAGCAGTTCTTC. The chain joins TRBV27 to TRBJ2-1; D uncertain. CDR3 length: 15 amino acids. V lost 4 bases, J lost 8 bases, and 18 bases lay in between. Per germline, CDR1 MNHEY and CDR2 SMNVEV (reference sequence).

The chain has TRBV4-1 and TRBJ2-1, with TRBD2 matching over 11 bases. V was pared by 4 bases and J by 4 bases, with 3 bases of the junction left unmatched. This CDR3 region has 15 residues. Germline V gene lookup returns CDR1 MGHRA and CDR2 YSYEKL. The CDR3 spells CASSPTSGMYNEQFF. The CDR3 nucleotides are TGCGCCAGCAGCCCGACTAGCGGGATGTACAATGAGCAGTTCTTC.

The genes are TRBV10-3 and TRBJ2-7; D gene uncertain. Trimming took 3 bases from V and 4 from J, leaving 22 bases between them. Germline CDR1 ENHRY, CDR2 SYGVKD. The CDR3 contains 17 residues. CDR3 DNA sequence: TGTGCCATCAGTGATTCCAAGCTGGGCCGTCAAGGTTACGAGCAGTACTTC. Amino acid sequence: CAISDSKLGRQGYEQYF.

The rearrangement uses TRBV6-5 and TRBJ1-1; possible D gene TRBD1, 5 bases. The ends were cut back, 7 bases at V and 8 bases at J, with 14 bases in the middle. This CDR3 has 12 amino acids. Germline loops: CDR1 MNHEY, CDR2 SVGAGI. The CDR3, as DNA: TGTGCCAGCACAAGCCCTGGGGGAGAAGCTTTCTTT. Its protein is CASTSPGGEAFF.

The chain recombines TRBV28 with TRBJ2-7; 12 bases match TRBD2. CDR1 and CDR2 from the germline V gene are MDHEN and SYDVKM. After removal of 5 bases from V and 0 bases from J, the junction contained 8 bases not matched to a gene. The CDR3 covers 17 residues. The CDR3 DNA follows: TGTGCCAGCAGTCTACGGACTAGCGGGGAGAGCTCCTACGAGCAGTACTTC. This codes for CASSLRTSGESSYEQYF.

This clone came up a few times. The chain links TRBV7-8 to TRBJ2-5; D not resolved. The germline CDR1 and CDR2 sequences are SGHVS and FQNEAQ. Trimming took 1 base from V and 11 from J, leaving 23 bases between them. This CDR3 comprises 16 residues. The CDR3 is CASSLDFRKSLIHQYF. The CDR3 DNA sequence: TGTGCCAGCAGCTTAGACTTTCGAAAGAGTCTGATACATCAGTACTTC.

The chain recombines TRBV2 with TRBJ1-1, with unresolved D. Germline assignment: CDR1 SNHLY and CDR2 FYNNEI. V shed 8 bases and J shed 0 bases, with 10 bases lying between them. The CDR3 has 13 residues. CDR3 amino acids: CASGRNMNTEAFF. The CDR3 bases are TGTGCCAGCGGACGGAACATGAACACTGAAGCTTTCTTT.

J is TRBJ2-1 and V is TRBV6-8; D tentatively fits TRBD1 or TRBD2 (5 bases each). This CDR3 is 13 amino acids long. CDR1 and CDR2 (germline): MNHGY, SAAAGT. V lost 2 bases and J 7 bases, leaving 9 bases between the germline ends. The DNA of the CDR3 is TGTGCCAGCAGTTACACCGGGGCGAATGAGCAGTTCTTC. Protein product: CASSYTGANEQFF.

The CDR3 reads CASTGTGGYEQYF. In nucleotides, the CDR3 is TGTGCCAGCACCGGGACAGGGGGTTACGAGCAGTACTTC. This chain connects TRBV5-6 to TRBJ2-7; 11 bases are a match to TRBD1. Germline V gives CDR1 SGHDT, CDR2 YYEEEE. This CDR3 region has 13 residues. The trim removed 6 bases at V and 4 bases at J, leaving 3 bases unmatched.

This clone was detected only a few times. V usage is TRBV6-5 and J usage is TRBJ2-2; D not resolved. The CDR3 has 12 residues. V lost 0 bases and J lost 7, with 3 bases in between. The germline V gene encodes CDR1 MNHEY and CDR2 SVGAGI. In nucleotides, the CDR3 is TGTGCCAGCAGTTACTCGATCGGGGAGCTGTTTTTT. This sequence encodes CASSYSIGELFF.